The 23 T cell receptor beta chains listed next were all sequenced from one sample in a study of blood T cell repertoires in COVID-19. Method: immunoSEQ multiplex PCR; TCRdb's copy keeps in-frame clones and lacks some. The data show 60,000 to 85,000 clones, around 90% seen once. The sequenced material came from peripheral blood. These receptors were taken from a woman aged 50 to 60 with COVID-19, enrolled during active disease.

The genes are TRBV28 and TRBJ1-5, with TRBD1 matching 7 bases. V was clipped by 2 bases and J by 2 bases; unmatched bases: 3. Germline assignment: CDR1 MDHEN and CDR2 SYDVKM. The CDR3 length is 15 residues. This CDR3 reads CASSLRQGGNQPQHF. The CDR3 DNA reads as TGTGCCAGCAGTTTAAGACAGGGCGGCAATCAGCCCCAGCATTTT. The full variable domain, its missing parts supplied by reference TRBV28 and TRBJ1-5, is DVKVTQSSRYLVKRTGEKVFLECVQDMDHENMFWYRQDPGLGLRLIYFSYDVKMKEKGDIPEGYSVSREKKERFSLILESASTNQTSMYLCASSLRQGGNQPQHFGDGTRLSIL.

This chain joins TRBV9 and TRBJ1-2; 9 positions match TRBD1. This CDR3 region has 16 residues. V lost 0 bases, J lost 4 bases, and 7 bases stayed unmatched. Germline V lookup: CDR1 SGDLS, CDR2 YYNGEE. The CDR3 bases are TGTGCCAGCAGCGTAGATGAGACAGGGGGGGGCTATGGCTACACCTTC. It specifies CASSVDETGGGYGYTF.

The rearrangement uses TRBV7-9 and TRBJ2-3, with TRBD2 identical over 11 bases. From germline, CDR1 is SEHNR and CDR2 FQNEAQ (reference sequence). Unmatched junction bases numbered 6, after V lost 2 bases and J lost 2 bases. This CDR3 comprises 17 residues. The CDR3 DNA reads TGTGCCAGCAGCTTAAGGGGACTAGCGGAGGACACAGATACGCAGTATTTT. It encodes CASSLRGLAEDTDTQYF.

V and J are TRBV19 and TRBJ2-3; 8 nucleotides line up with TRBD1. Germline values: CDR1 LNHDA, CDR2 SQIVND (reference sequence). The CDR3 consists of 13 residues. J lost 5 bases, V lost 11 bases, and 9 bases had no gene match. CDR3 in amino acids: CAASDRVQDTQYF. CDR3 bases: TGTGCCGCCTCGGACAGGGTGCAAGATACGCAGTATTTT.

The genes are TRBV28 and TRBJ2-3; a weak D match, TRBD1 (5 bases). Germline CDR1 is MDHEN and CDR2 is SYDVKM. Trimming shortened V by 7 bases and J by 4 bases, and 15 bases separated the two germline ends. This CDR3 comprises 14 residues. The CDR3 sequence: CASIGSQGSDTQYF. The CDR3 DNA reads TGTGCCAGCATAGGAAGTCAGGGCTCAGATACGCAGTATTTT.

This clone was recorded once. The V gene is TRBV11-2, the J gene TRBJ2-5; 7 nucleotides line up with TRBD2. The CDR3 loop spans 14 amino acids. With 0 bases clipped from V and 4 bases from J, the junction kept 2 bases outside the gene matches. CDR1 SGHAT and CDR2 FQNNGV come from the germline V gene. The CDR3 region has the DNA TGTGCCAGCAGCTTAGAGAGGACTAGAGAGACCCAGTACTTC. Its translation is CASSLERTRETQYF.

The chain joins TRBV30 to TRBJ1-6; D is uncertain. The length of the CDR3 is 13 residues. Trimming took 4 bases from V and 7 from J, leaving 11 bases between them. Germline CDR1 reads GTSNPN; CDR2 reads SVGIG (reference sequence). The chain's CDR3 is CAWTPGWNSPLHF. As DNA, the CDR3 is TGTGCCTGGACCCCAGGTTGGAATTCACCCCTCCACTTT.

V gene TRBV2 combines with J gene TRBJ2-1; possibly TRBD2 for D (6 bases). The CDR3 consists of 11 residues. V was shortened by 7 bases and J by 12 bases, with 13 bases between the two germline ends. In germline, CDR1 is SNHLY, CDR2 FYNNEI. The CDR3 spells CASTTSSRQFF. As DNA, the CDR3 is TGTGCCAGCACGACTAGTTCAAGGCAGTTCTTC.

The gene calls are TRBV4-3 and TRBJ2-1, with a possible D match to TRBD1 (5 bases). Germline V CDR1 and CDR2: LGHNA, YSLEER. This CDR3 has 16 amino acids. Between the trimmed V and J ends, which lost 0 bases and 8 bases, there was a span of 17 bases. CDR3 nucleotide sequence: TGCGCCAGCAGCCAAGAAGCGTCCGGACATCTTTATGAGCAGTTCTTC. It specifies CASSQEASGHLYEQFF.

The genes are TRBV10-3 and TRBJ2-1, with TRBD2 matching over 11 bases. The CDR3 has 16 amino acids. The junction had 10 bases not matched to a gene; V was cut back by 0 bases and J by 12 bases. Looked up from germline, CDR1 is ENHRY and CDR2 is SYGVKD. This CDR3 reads CAISESTGTSGSGQFF. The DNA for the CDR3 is TGTGCCATCAGTGAGTCGACGGGGACTAGCGGAAGTGGGCAGTTCTTC.

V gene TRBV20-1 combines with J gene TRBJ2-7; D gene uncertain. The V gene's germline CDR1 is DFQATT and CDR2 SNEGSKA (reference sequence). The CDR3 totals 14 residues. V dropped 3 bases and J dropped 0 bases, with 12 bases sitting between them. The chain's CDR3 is CSASKSVSSYEQYF. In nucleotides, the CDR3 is TGCAGTGCTAGTAAAAGCGTTAGCTCCTACGAGCAGTACTTC.

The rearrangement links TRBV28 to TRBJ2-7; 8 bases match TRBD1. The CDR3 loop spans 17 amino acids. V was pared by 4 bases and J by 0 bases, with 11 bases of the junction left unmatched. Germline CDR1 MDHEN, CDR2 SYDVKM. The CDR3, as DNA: TGTGCCAGCAGTTCCCTCTGGACAGGGCGCCGCTCCTACGAGCAGTACTTC. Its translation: CASSSLWTGRRSYEQYF.

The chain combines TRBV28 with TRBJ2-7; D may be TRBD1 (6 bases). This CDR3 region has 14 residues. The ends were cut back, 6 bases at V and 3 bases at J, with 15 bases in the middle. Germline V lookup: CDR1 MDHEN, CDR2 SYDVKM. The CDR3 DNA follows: TGTGCCAGCAGCTATGACAGGAACCTCTACGAGCAGTACTTC. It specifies CASSYDRNLYEQYF.

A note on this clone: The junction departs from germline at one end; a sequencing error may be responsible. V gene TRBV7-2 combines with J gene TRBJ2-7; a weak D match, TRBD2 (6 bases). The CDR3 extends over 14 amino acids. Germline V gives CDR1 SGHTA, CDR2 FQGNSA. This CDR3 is CASSPLTSSHEQYF. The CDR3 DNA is TGTGCCAGCAGCCCCCTCACTAGCTCCCACGAGCAGTACTTC. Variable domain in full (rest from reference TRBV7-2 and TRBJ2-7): GAGVSQSPSNKVTEKGKDVELRCDPISGHTALYWYRQSLGQGLEFLIYFQGNSAPDKSGLPSDRFSAERTGGSVSTLTIQRTQQEDSAVYLCASSPLTSSHEQYFGPGTRLTVT.

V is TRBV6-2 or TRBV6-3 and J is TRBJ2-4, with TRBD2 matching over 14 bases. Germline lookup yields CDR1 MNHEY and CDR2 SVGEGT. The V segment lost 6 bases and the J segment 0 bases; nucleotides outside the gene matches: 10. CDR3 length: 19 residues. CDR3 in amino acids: CASSLTGLAGVLAKNIQYF. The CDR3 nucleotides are TGTGCCAGCAGCCTAACGGGACTAGCGGGAGTATTAGCCAAAAACATTCAGTACTTC.

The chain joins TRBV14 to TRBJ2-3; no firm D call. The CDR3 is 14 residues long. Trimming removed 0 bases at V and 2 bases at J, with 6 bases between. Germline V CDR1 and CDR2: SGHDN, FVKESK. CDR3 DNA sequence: TGTGCCAGCAGCCAAGATTTCTTCACAGATACGCAGTATTTT. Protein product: CASSQDFFTDTQYF.

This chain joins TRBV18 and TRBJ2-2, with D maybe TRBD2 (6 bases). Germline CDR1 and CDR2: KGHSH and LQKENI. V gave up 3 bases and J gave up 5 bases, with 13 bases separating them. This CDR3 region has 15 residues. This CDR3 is CASSPGTGGTGELFF. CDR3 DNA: TGTGCCAGCTCACCGGGGACTGGCGGGACCGGGGAGCTGTTTTTT.

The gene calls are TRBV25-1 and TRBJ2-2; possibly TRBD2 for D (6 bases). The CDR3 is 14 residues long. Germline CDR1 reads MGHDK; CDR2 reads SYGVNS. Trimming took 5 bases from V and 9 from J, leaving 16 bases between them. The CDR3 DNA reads TGTGCCAGCAGTCCCCAAGGGAGGTATAGGGAGCTGTTTTTT. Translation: CASSPQGRYRELFF.

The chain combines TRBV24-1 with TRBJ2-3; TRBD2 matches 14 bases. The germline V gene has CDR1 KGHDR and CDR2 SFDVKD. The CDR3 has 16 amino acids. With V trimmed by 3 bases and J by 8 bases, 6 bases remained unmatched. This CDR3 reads CATSDPGLAGGRTQYF. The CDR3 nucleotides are TGTGCCACCAGTGATCCTGGACTAGCGGGAGGCCGTACGCAGTATTTT.

CDR3 sequence reads: CSAGQKSYEQYF. The CDR3, as DNA: TGCAGCGCCGGACAGAAGTCCTACGAGCAGTACTTC. The rearrangement joins TRBV29-1 to TRBJ2-7, with D perhaps matching TRBD1 (6 bases). Trimming stripped 7 bases from V and 1 base from J, with 11 bases between. Germline V gene data show CDR1 as SQVTM and CDR2 as ANQGSEA. This CDR3 contains 12 residues.

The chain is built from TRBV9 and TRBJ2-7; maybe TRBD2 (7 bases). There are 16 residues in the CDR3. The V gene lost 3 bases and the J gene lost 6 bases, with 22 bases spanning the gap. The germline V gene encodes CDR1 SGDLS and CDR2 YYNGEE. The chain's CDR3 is CASSELGGAGRTEQYF. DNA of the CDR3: TGTGCCAGCAGCGAACTGGGGGGGGCCGGAAGGACCGAGCAGTACTTC.

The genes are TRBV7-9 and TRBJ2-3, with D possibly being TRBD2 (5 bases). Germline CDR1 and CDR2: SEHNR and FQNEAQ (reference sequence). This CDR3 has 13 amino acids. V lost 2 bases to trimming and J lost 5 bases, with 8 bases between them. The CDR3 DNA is TGTGCCAGCAGCTTAACTAGAATAGATACGCAGTATTTT. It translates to CASSLTRIDTQYF.

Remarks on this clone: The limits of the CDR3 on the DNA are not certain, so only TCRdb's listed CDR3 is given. Here the CDR3 reads CASSTSGGSQPQHF. The chain recombines TRBV6-5 with TRBJ1-5. Counting both end residues, the CDR3 totals 14 amino acids. Germline values: CDR1 MNHEY, CDR2 SVGAGI.